This T cell receptor beta chain was profiled in a study of cytomegalovirus exposure and HLA in healthy donors. Study in general: Clustering assigned 70% to 85% of the approximately 400 genotyped donors to the Caucasian-associated ancestry cluster. Regarding the study as a whole: Generally TCR sequences proved uncommon, though certain public TCRs appeared in numerous donors. More clonal expansion characterized HLA-associated TCR beta chains than equally common others in a later analysis.

This clone was picked up a small number of times. Its antigen remains unidentified. The PCR used 60 Vbeta and 13 Jbeta primers. Here immunoSEQ multiplex PCR was the method, and the copy in TCRdb shows in-frame clones only, minus some. The top ten clones hold under 2% of a sample with some 120,000 clones, 15% of them seen once. The CDR3 length is 15 residues. The ends lost 3 bases at V and 2 bases at J; junction bases unmatched: 4. Germline CDR1 reads MGHRA; CDR2 reads YSYEKL. The rearrangement joins TRBV4-1 to TRBJ2-3; 8 bases line up with TRBD2. The material sequenced was PBMCs. The receptor was isolated from a woman between 18 and 29 years old in good health and CMV-seronegative. CDR3 region: CASSHPAGATDTQYF. The CDR3 DNA reads TGCGCCAGCAGCCATCCAGCGGGGGCCACAGATACGCAGTATTTT.